This TCR beta chain was retrieved from a study of cytomegalovirus exposure and HLA in healthy donors. Germline CDR1 is MGHDK and CDR2 is SYGVNS. Trimming removed 2 bases from V and 1 base from J, with 5 bases in between. This CDR3 region has 13 residues. Healthy people donating bone marrow made up the donors. Study results and caveats: Later, TCR association rates were found to vary by HLA locus, highest for DRB1 and lowest for HLA-C. The investigators catalogued some 150 TCR beta chains as cytomegalovirus-associated. Reports showed the classifier diagnosing cytomegalovirus status with high specificity and sensitivity.

As to this clone: As yet, its antigen is unknown.

Primers for the PCR totalled 60 Vbeta and 13 Jbeta. Only in-frame clones appear in the TCRdb table, and some are missing; sequencing was by immunoSEQ multiplex PCR. The sample includes about 120,000 clones, about 83% of them seen just once. J is TRBJ1-2 and V is TRBV25-1, with a possible D match to TRBD1 (5 bases). The sample comprised PBMCs. The receptor was derived from a man aged 30 to 39 in good health and CMV-seronegative. The CDR3 coding sequence is TGTGCCAGCAGTGAACAGGGTAACTATGGCTACACCTTC. Translating gives CASSEQGNYGYTF.